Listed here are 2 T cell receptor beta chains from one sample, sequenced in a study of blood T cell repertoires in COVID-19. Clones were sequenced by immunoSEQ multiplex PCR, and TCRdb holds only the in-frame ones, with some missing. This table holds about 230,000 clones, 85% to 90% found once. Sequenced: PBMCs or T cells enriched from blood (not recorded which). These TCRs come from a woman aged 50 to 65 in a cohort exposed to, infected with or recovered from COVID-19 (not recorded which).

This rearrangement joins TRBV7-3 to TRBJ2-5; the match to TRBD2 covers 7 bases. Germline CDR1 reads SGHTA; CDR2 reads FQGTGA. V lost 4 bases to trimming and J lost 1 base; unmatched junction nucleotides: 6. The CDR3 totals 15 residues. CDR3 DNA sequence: TGTGCCAGCAGCTCGGGGCGGGGGACCCAAGAGACCCAGTACTTC. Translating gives CASSSGRGTQETQYF.

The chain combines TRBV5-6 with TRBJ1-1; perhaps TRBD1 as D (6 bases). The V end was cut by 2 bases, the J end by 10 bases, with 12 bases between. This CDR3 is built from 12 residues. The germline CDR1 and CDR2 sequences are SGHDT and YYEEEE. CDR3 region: CASSFSGVGAFF. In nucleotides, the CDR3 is TGTGCCAGCAGCTTTTCAGGGGTTGGAGCTTTCTTT.